One sample yielded the 24 T cell receptor beta chains listed below, sequenced in a study of blood T cell repertoires in COVID-19. The table came from immunoSEQ multiplex PCR; TCRdb's copy has only in-frame clones and leaves some out. The sample records under 65,000 clones, 91% being singletons. Sample: peripheral blood. The receptors derive from a human donor in a cohort sampled during active COVID-19.

This clone was observed a handful of times. The chain joins TRBV11-2 to TRBJ2-7; the D is unclear. V dropped 3 bases and J dropped 5 bases, with 17 bases sitting between them. The CDR3 length is 15 residues. CDR1 is SGHAT, CDR2 FQNNGV, per germline. In DNA form, the CDR3 reads TGTGCCAGCAGCTTCTTTGTGAGCCAGGTCCACGAGCAGTACTTC. This encodes CASSFFVSQVHEQYF. The entire variable domain, with the rest obtained from reference TRBV11-2 and TRBJ2-7, is as follows: EAGVAQSPRYKIIEKRQSVAFWCNPISGHATLYWYQQILGQGPKLLIQFQNNGVVDDSQLPKDRFSAERLKGVDSTLKIQPAKLEDSAVYLCASSFFVSQVHEQYFGPGTRLTVT.

The chain employs TRBV28 and TRBJ2-3; possible D gene TRBD2, 5 bases. Germline V gives CDR1 MDHEN, CDR2 SYDVKM. CDR3 length equals 13 residues. Trimming pared 3 bases from V and 2 bases from J, leaving 6 bases between. In DNA, the CDR3 is TGTGCCAGCAGTTTGCTAGCCACAGATACGCAGTATTTT. Its protein is CASSLLATDTQYF.

CDR3 in amino acids: CASASGGAERELFF. The DNA for the CDR3 is TGTGCCAGCGCATCAGGGGGCGCGGAGAGGGAGCTGTTTTTT. This chain connects TRBV27 to TRBJ2-2, with 8 positions matching TRBD1. The CDR3 runs 14 residues. Trimming cost V 8 bases and J 9 bases; bases outside gene matches: 11. Looked up from germline, CDR1 is MNHEY and CDR2 is SMNVEV (reference sequence).

The chain carries TRBV7-2 and TRBJ1-2, with D perhaps TRBD1 (6 bases). CDR3 length: 13 residues. Trimming left V 1 base short and J 8 bases short, with 11 bases between. Germline V CDR1 and CDR2: SGHTA, FQGNSA. CDR3 sequence (DNA): TGTGCCAGCAGCTTAGACAGGGCGTCGGGCTACACCTTC. Its protein is CASSLDRASGYTF.

This sequence joins TRBV5-5 and TRBJ2-3; TRBD2 matches at 11 bases. Germline values: CDR1 SGHKS, CDR2 YYEKEE (reference sequence). The CDR3 is 15 residues long. Losses at the gene ends were 6 bases for V and 0 bases for J; bases not matched to a gene: 3. CDR3 sequence: CASTGLAGSTDTQYF. For the CDR3, the DNA is TGTGCCAGCACAGGACTAGCGGGTAGCACAGATACGCAGTATTTT. The variable domain in full, completed from reference TRBV5-5 and TRBJ2-3, reads DAGVTQSPTHLIKTRGQQVTLRCSPISGHKSVSWYQQVLGQGPQFIFQYYEKEERGRGNFPDRFSARQFPNYSSELNVNALLLGDSALYLCASTGLAGSTDTQYFGPGTRLTVL.

The CDR3 region is CASSWRADTQYF. CDR3 in DNA: TGTGCCAGCAGCTGGAGAGCAGATACGCAGTATTTT. The rearrangement uses TRBV5-5 and TRBJ2-3; unclear D gene. CDR3 size: 12 residues. V dropped 3 bases and J dropped 4 bases, with 6 bases sitting between them. Germline V gene data show CDR1 as SGHKS and CDR2 as YYEKEE (reference sequence). Full variable domain (missing parts from reference TRBV5-5 and TRBJ2-3): DAGVTQSPTHLIKTRGQQVTLRCSPISGHKSVSWYQQVLGQGPQFIFQYYEKEERGRGNFPDRFSARQFPNYSSELNVNALLLGDSALYLCASSWRADTQYFGPGTRLTVL.

This chain uses TRBV5-1 with TRBJ2-7; TRBD1 matches 8 bases. The CDR3 runs to 13 residues. Germline CDR1 SGHRS, CDR2 YFSETQ. The J segment lost 2 bases and the V segment lost 4 bases, leaving 2 bases of the junction unmatched. The CDR3: CASSMGQAYEQYF. CDR3 sequence (DNA): TGCGCCAGCAGCATGGGACAGGCCTACGAGCAGTACTTC.

This clone was observed once. The V and J genes are TRBV11-2 and TRBJ2-3; 15 nucleotides agree with TRBD2. Germline lookup yields CDR1 SGHAT and CDR2 FQNNGV. This CDR3 region has 17 residues. Unmatched junction bases numbered 8, after V lost 3 bases and J lost 7 bases. The chain's CDR3 is CASSFRGLAGGINTQYF. The CDR3 nucleotides are TGTGCCAGCAGCTTCAGGGGACTAGCGGGGGGCATAAATACGCAGTATTTT.

In DNA, the CDR3 is TGTGCCAGCAGTGAAACGGGACTAGCGGGAGCCCCGGGGACCCAGTACTTC. As protein: CASSETGLAGAPGTQYF. V usage is TRBV6-1 and J usage is TRBJ2-5; TRBD2 agrees at 14 bases. The CDR3 is 17 amino acids. V was clipped by 2 bases and J by 7 bases; unmatched bases: 9. Germline loops: CDR1 MNHNS, CDR2 SASEGT.

The gene calls are TRBV6-5 and TRBJ2-1; D perhaps matches TRBD1 (6 bases). CDR1 is MNHEY, CDR2 SVGAGI, per germline. This CDR3 contains 14 residues. The chain's CDR3 is CAVGAGSSYNEQFF. The CDR3 DNA reads TGTGCAGTGGGGGCAGGGAGCTCCTACAATGAGCAGTTCTTC.

This rearrangement joins TRBV19 to TRBJ2-6, with D perhaps matching TRBD2 (6 bases). Germline V gives CDR1 LNHDA, CDR2 SQIVND (reference sequence). This CDR3 spans 18 amino acids. Between the trimmed V and J ends, which lost 0 bases and 2 bases, there was a span of 14 bases. Here the CDR3 reads CASSIDAGPGAGANVLTF. Written as DNA, the CDR3 is TGTGCCAGTAGTATAGATGCCGGACCGGGGGCTGGGGCCAACGTCCTGACTTTC.

This clone came up once. This chain links TRBV19 with TRBJ1-5; possibly TRBD1 for D (5 bases). The germline CDR1 and CDR2 sequences are LNHDA and SQIVND (reference sequence). The CDR3 loop spans 13 amino acids. V lost 6 bases and J 7 bases, leaving 13 bases between the germline ends. CDR3 region: CASSPQAGQPQHF. CDR3 sequence (DNA): TGTGCCAGTAGCCCACAGGCCGGCCAGCCCCAGCATTTT.

This chain joins TRBV16 and TRBJ2-1; 7 positions match TRBD2. The V segment lost 3 bases and the J segment 10 bases; nucleotides outside the gene matches: 15. This CDR3 contains 16 residues. Germline V gene lookup returns CDR1 KGHSY and CDR2 FQNENV. The CDR3 DNA follows: TGTGCCAGCAGCCAGAAAGCGGGGTTAAAGGATGGCGAGCAGTTCTTC. As protein: CASSQKAGLKDGEQFF.

The rearrangement joins TRBV2 to TRBJ2-7, with D unclear. Germline CDR1 is SNHLY and CDR2 is FYNNEI. V lost 8 bases and J 6 bases, leaving 14 bases between the germline ends. The CDR3 sequence is 12 residues long. CDR3 sequence reads: CASGHGVGEQYF. CDR3 bases: TGTGCCAGCGGGCATGGTGTGGGCGAGCAGTACTTC. Combining the CDR3 with reference TRBV2 and TRBJ2-7 gives the whole variable domain EPEVTQTPSHQVTQMGQEVILRCVPISNHLYFYWYRQILGQKVEFLVSFYNNEISEKSEIFDDQFSVERPDGSNFTLKIRSTKLEDSAMYFCASGHGVGEQYFGPGTRLTVT.

This chain uses TRBV19 with TRBJ1-2, with 8 bases that match TRBD1. CDR3 length: 14 residues. With V trimmed by 5 bases and J by 5 bases, 7 bases remained unmatched. From germline, CDR1 is LNHDA and CDR2 SQIVND (reference sequence). CDR3 nucleotide sequence: TGTGCCAGTAGTTACGGACAGGGAGGTTATGGCTACACCTTC. Amino acids: CASSYGQGGYGYTF.

This rearrangement joins TRBV9 to TRBJ2-2; TRBD2 is a possible D gene (6 bases). This CDR3 contains 15 residues. Trimming pared 4 bases from V and 1 base from J, leaving 11 bases between. The V gene's germline CDR1 is SGDLS and CDR2 YYNGEE. The CDR3 spells CASSPYGGNTGELFF. The CDR3, as DNA: TGTGCCAGCAGCCCGTACGGGGGGAACACCGGGGAGCTGTTTTTT.

DNA for the CDR3: TGTGCCAGCAGGGAGGACGGGGTACTTAAGGGCAATCAGCCCCAGCATTTT. It specifies CASREDGVLKGNQPQHF. The chain combines TRBV2 with TRBJ1-5; no clear D. The CDR3 is 17 residues long. V gave up 6 bases and J gave up 2 bases, with 20 bases separating them. The V gene's germline CDR1 is SNHLY and CDR2 FYNNEI.

Comment on this clone: The same CDR3 is also encoded by other DNA sequences in this sample. The J gene is TRBJ1-5, the V gene TRBV9; 8 bases fit TRBD1. The CDR3 contains 16 residues. CDR1 SGDLS and CDR2 YYNGEE come from the germline V gene. Losses at the gene ends were 4 bases for V and 4 bases for J; bases not matched to a gene: 10. The CDR3 loop reads CASSPGTGALNQPQHF. In nucleotides, the CDR3 is TGTGCCAGCAGCCCCGGGACAGGCGCTCTTAATCAGCCCCAGCATTTT.

This CDR3 is CAISEEGTSDNEQFF. CDR3 DNA: TGTGCCATCAGTGAAGAAGGGACTAGCGACAATGAGCAGTTCTTC. The chain joins TRBV10-3 to TRBJ2-1; TRBD2 agrees at 10 bases. Trimming at V came to 3 bases and at J to 5 bases, leaving 4 bases not matched to a gene. Per germline, CDR1 ENHRY and CDR2 SYGVKD. The CDR3 consists of 15 residues.

This chain joins TRBV9 and TRBJ2-7; 9 bases agree with TRBD1. The CDR3 length is 14 residues. After removal of 3 bases from V and 0 bases from J, the junction contained 1 base not matched to a gene. CDR1 and CDR2 (germline): SGDLS, YYNGEE. The CDR3 nucleotides read TGTGCCAGCAGCGGGGGACAGGGCTCCTACGAGCAGTACTTC. It yields the protein CASSGGQGSYEQYF.

The rearrangement links TRBV13 to TRBJ1-1; D perhaps matches TRBD1 (6 bases). Germline-derived CDR1 and CDR2 are PRHDT and FYEKMQ (reference sequence). The CDR3 contains 16 residues. Trimming cost V 3 bases and J 3 bases, with 17 bases left between them. The CDR3 spells CASSFQLDDRYTEAFF. The CDR3 DNA reads as TGTGCCAGCAGCTTCCAACTAGACGACAGGTACACTGAAGCTTTCTTT.

The CDR3 region has the DNA TGTGCCAGCAGCTGGACAGCGAACACTGAAGCTTTCTTT. Translated, it gives CASSWTANTEAFF. The J gene is TRBJ1-1, the V gene TRBV5-4; a possible D gene is TRBD1 (6 bases). Germline-derived CDR1 and CDR2 are SGHNT and YYREEE (reference sequence). The CDR3 runs 13 residues. V was trimmed by 3 bases and J by 1 base, leaving 7 bases between them.

The rearrangement uses TRBV19 and TRBJ2-7, with TRBD1 identical over 7 bases. The CDR3 loop spans 14 amino acids. Germline CDR1 LNHDA, CDR2 SQIVND (reference sequence). J was trimmed by 2 bases and V by 3 bases; bases with no gene match: 4. The CDR3 here is CASSMGTATYEQYF. CDR3 nucleotides: TGTGCCAGTAGTATGGGGACAGCCACCTACGAGCAGTACTTC.

The gene calls are TRBV7-6 and TRBJ2-1; 7 nucleotides align to TRBD1. The CDR3 consists of 15 residues. With 1 base clipped from V and 7 bases from J, the junction kept 7 bases outside the gene matches. The germline V gene encodes CDR1 SGHVS and CDR2 FNYEAQ. DNA of the CDR3: TGTGCCAGCAGCTTAGTTTCCGGGACAGCGAATGAGCAGTTCTTC. Protein sequence: CASSLVSGTANEQFF.